This TCR beta chain came from a study of blood T cell repertoires in COVID-19. Overall study: Italy, Spain and the United States were the sources of the convalescent and acute COVID-19 samples. In each case, the material was cDNA or gDNA derived from T cells, B-cell-depleted T cells, or PBMCs.

CDR1 and CDR2 from the germline V gene are MNHEY and SVGAGI. The CDR3 is made up of 15 amino acids. The junction had 10 bases not matched to a gene; V was cut back by 8 bases and J by 1 base. This table comes from immunoSEQ multiplex PCR, and its TCRdb copy is limited to in-frame clones, with some not included. The sample contains about 150,000 clones, over 75% of which appear only once. The chain recombines TRBV6-5 with TRBJ2-5; 7 bases are shared with TRBD1. The sequenced sample was peripheral blood. The TCR was taken from a woman between 55 and 75 years old with active COVID-19. Here the CDR3 DNA reads TGTGCCAGCTGCCCCCTGGGGACAGCCCAAGAGACCCAGTACTTC. Its protein is CASCPLGTAQETQYF.